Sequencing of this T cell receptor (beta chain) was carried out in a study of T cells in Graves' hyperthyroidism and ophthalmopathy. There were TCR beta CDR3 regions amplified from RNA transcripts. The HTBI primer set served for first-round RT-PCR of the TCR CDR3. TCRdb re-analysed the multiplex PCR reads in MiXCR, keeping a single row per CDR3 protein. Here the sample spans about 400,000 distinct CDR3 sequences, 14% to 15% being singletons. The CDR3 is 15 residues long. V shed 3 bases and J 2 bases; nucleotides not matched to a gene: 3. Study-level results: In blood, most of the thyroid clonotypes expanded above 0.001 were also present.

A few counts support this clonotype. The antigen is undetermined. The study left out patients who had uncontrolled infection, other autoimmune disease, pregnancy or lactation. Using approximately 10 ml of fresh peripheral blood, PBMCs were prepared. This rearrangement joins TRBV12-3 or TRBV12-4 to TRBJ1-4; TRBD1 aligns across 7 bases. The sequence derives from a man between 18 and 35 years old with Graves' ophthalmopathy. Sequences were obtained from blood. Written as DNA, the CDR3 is TGTGCCAGCAGTTTCCAGGGGGGCACTAATGAAAAACTGTTTTTT. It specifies CASSFQGGTNEKLFF.